The T cell receptor (beta chain) under discussion was sequenced for a study of PD-1 blockade in mismatch repair-deficient tumors. Study-wide context: Patients had over 10 mismatch repair-deficient cancer types, all previously treated and progressing. Findings and caveats of the study: Rapid post-treatment expansion, then contraction, generally preceding radiologic response, marked tumor-resident clones.

This CDR3 comprises 16 residues. Germline V gene sequence: CDR1 SGHVS, CDR2 FQNEAQ. The V and J ends lost 3 bases and 0 bases respectively, with 13 bases between them. As to this clone: What it binds is unknown.

All patients were mismatch repair deficient, assessed by either PCR or immunohistochemistry. TCRdb's copy holds only in-frame clones and misses some; the assay was immunoSEQ multiplex PCR. Of some 120,000 clones listed, around 80% were seen once; the top ten hold about 5.1%. The clonotype originates from an adult with mismatch repair-deficient cancer. Sequenced here: peripheral blood, sampled about 60 weeks after starting pembrolizumab. The genes are TRBV7-8 and TRBJ2-3, with D perhaps matching TRBD1 (6 bases). The CDR3 is CASSFTGLGSTDTQYF. CDR3 bases: TGTGCCAGCAGCTTTACAGGGTTAGGGAGCACAGATACGCAGTATTTT.